This T cell receptor beta chain stems from a study of blood T cell repertoires in COVID-19 (dated by TCRdb to the early 2020s). About the investigation overall: Collaborator samples came from the United States, Italy and Spain and covered acute and convalescent phases of COVID-19. The prospective study material was composed of cDNA or gDNA derived from T cells, B-cell-depleted T cells, or PBMCs. Subjects who had been exposed to COVID-19, were actively infected with it, or had recovered from it provided the deeply sampled blood TCRbeta repertoires that made up the dataset. A freely available public database, intended as a resource for researchers studying the immune response to SARS-CoV-2, is where the repertoires were released. Samples came from the ongoing ImmuneRACE study (first 160 participants) plus 1,254 subjects from 6 global collaborators. Sample metadata almost always included a de-identified subject ID, COVID-19 status, age in years and sex. Where available, HLA class I and class II types were obtained from metadata supplied by the sample provider rather than from assay-based typing.

Enrolling through a virtual design, the prospective study's participants ranged in age from roughly 18 to 90 years and lived across around 25 United States geographic areas. In the prospective study, cohorts were assigned on the basis of participant-reported clinical history obtained from a screening survey and a study questionnaire. ImmuneRACE Cohort 3 recovered participants were defined by two consecutive negative NP/OP PCR tests, healthcare professional clearance, or symptom resolution. In the prospective study, mobile phlebotomists collected whole blood, serum and a nasopharyngeal or oropharyngeal swab from each participant. Over a roughly 2-month period, participants in the prospective study had the option of providing additional blood draws and questionnaires. Before DNA extraction, prospective study blood samples were shipped either frozen or at room temperature. The full study reports these points: How much clinical and demographic metadata was included differed by source and by participant, and the metadata was provided uncurated.

As for this clone: This receptor's antigen is unknown. Base qualities are not recorded, but no much larger clone differs from it by a single base.

V is shortened by 1 base, J by 4 bases, and the region joining them spans 10 bases. The CDR3 holds 14 amino acids from the cysteine to the phenylalanine. Kept here is only the CDR3 DNA, which spans 42 bases and is read in frame from base 1. Sequences LNHDA (CDR1) and SQIVND (CDR2) are obtained from the germline V gene (reference sequence). The immunoSEQ Assay, a bias-controlled multiplex PCR, was used to amplify TCRbeta CDR3 regions from genomic DNA. The study's own analysis went as follows. Nucleated cell counts per sample were estimated from amplification of reference gene primers within the assay. Sequence reads were collapsed and filtered to measure the absolute abundance of every unique TCRbeta CDR3 rearrangement. For each sample, productive Simpson clonality was calculated as the square root of Simpson's diversity index over productive rearrangements. The table was pulled from immuneACCESS by TCRdb, which kept in-frame rearrangements only. Such tables lose some clones; where checked, under half of the loss comes from unresolved V genes, and the rest has no known cause. V, J and clone size were drawn from that table, and D and trimming were deduced from the DNA. Across this sample there are 490,000 or so clones, with approximately 88% seen only once. Of the sample, approximately 2% is held by the ten largest clones.

The material sequenced was PBMCs or T cells enriched from blood (not recorded which). The sequence came from a woman aged 40 to 55 who had recovered from COVID-19. The rearranged segments are TRBV19 and TRBJ1-2, with the D gene too uncertain to name. The DNA sequence reads TGTGCCAGTAGTATAGCGGGGTCGGGCTATGGCTACACCTTC. The translation is CASSIAGSGYGYTF. The CDR3 plus the reference TRBV19 and TRBJ1-2 genes for the other parts give the full variable domain: DGGITQSPKYLFRKEGQNVTLSCEQNLNHDAMYWYRQDPGQGLRLIYYSQIVNDFQKGDIAEGYSVSREKKESFPLTVTSAQKNPTAFYLCASSIAGSGYGYTFGSGTRLTVV.